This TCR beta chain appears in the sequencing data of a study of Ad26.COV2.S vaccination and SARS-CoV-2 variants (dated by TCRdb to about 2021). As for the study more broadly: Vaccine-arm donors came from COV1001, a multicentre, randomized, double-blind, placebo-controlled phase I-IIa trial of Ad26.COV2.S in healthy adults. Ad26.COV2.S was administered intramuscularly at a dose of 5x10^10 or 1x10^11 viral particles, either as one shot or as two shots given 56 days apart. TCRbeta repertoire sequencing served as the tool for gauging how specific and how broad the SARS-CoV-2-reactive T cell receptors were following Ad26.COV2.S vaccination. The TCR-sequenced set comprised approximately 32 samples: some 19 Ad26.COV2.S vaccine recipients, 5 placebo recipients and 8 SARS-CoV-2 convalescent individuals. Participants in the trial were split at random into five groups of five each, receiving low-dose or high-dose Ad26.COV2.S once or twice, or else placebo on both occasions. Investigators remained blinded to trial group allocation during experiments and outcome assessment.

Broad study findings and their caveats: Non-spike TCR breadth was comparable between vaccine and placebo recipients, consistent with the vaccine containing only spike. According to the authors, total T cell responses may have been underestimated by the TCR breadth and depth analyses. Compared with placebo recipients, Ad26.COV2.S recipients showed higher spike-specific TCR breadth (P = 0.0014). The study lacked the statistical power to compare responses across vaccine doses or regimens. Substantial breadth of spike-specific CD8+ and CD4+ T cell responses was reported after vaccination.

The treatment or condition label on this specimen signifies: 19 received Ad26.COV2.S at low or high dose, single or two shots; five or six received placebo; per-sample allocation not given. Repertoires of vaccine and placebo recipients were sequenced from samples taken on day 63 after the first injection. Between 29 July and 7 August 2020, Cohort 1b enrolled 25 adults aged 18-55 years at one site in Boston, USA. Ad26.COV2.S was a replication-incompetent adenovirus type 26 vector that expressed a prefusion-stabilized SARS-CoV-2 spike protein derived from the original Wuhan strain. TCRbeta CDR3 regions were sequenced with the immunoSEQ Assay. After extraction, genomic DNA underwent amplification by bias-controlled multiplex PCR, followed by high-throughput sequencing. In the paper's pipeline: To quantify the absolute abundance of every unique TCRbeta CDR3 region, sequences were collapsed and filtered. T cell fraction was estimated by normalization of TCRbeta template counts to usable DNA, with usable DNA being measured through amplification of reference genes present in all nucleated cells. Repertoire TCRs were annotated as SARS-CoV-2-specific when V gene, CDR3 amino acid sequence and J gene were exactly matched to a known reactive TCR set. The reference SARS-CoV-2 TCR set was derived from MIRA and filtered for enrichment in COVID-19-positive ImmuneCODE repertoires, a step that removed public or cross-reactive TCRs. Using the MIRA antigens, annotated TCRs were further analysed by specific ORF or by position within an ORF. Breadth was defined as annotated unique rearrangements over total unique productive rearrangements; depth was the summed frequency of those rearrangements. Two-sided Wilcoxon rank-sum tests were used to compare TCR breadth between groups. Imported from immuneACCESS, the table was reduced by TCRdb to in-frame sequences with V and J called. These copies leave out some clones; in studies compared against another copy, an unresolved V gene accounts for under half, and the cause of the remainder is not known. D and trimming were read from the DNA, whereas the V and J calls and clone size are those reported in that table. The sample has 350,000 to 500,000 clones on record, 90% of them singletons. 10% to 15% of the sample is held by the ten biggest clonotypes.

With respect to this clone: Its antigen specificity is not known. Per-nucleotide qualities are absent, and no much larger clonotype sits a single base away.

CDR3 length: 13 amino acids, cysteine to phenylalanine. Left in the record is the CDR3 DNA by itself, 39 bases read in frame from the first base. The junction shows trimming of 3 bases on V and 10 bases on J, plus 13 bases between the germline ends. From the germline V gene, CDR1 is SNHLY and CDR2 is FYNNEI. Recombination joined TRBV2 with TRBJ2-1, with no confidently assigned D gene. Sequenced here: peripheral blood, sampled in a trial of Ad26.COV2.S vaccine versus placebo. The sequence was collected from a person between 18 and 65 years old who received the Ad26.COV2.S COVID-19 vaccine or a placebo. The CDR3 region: CASSDKRIVEQFF. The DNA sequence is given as TGTGCCAGCAGTGATAAAAGAATAGTAGAGCAGTTCTTC.